These T cell receptor beta chains were read from a single sample in a study of early T cells in non-severe SARS-CoV-2 infection. TCRdb used MiXCR to reprocess the 5' RACE reads, holding one entry per CDR3 protein. The table lists 100,000 to 140,000 distinct CDR3 sequences, approximately 12% of them singletons. Material: whole blood. The receptors derive from an adult who was a healthcare worker with PCR-confirmed SARS-CoV-2 infection or an uninfected control (not recorded which). CDR3s include the opening cysteine and the closing phenylalanine or tryptophan. A D gene is named only where the DNA matches it firmly. Some rows mark clone size as missing; the rest say once, few, many or name a class of expanded clone.

V gene	CDR3 length	clone size	J gene	D gene	CDR3 protein	CDR3 DNA
TRBV3-1	15	many	TRBJ1-1	TRBD1	CASSQNGQAHTEAFF	TGTGCCAGCAGCCAAAACGGACAGGCGCACACTGAAGCTTTCTTT
TRBV19	14	many	TRBJ2-7	-	CASSISSANDEQYF	TGTGCCAGTAGTATATCCTCCGCGAACGACGAGCAGTACTTC
TRBV30	13	few	TRBJ2-7	TRBD2	CAAHSGLAGPEYF	TGTGCCGCTCATTCCGGACTAGCGGGACCAGAGTACTTC
TRBV28	13	-	TRBJ2-7	-	CASSLDTSYEQYF	TGTGCCAGCAGTTTGGACACCTCCTACGAGCAGTACTTC
TRBV7-9	14	many	TRBJ2-7	-	CASSYGEKPYEQYF	TGTGCCAGCAGCTACGGGGAGAAGCCCTACGAGCAGTACTTC
TRBV28	13	-	TRBJ2-7	-	CASSLSQGYEQYF	TGTGCCAGCAGTTTGTCACAGGGCTACGAGCAGTACTTC
TRBV7-9	14	-	TRBJ2-3	TRBD2	CASKLAGPTDTQYF	TGTGCCAGCAAGTTAGCGGGGCCTACAGATACGCAGTATTTT
TRBV5-1	14	-	TRBJ2-2	-	CASSPGPGTGELFF	TGCGCCAGCAGCCCCGGACCTGGCACCGGGGAGCTGTTTTTT
TRBV11-2	16	many	TRBJ2-2	-	CASSSTSDRGVGELFF	TGTGCCAGCAGCTCTACTTCCGACCGGGGAGTCGGGGAGCTGTTTTTT
TRBV28	16	few	TRBJ2-5	-	CASSTPSVFYQETQYF	TGTGCCAGCAGTACCCCGAGTGTTTTTTACCAAGAGACCCAGTACTTC
TRBV5-1	16	-	TRBJ1-4	-	CASSAGTSATNEKLFF	TGCGCCAGCAGCGCCGGGACGTCGGCAACTAATGAAAAACTGTTTTTT
TRBV12-3/TRBV12-4	13	few	TRBJ2-7	-	CASSSAEGYEQYF	TGTGCCAGCAGTTCGGCCGAGGGTTACGAGCAGTACTTC
TRBV20-1	17	few	TRBJ1-2	-	CSARDLWSSGENYGYTF	TGCAGTGCTAGAGATCTGTGGTCATCCGGGGAAAACTATGGCTACACCTTC
TRBV28	20	few	TRBJ2-1	TRBD2	CASSTLGLAGGIARDNEQFF	TGTGCCAGCAGCACGCTGGGGTTAGCGGGAGGGATAGCTCGGGACAATGAGCAGTTCTTC
TRBV6-1	16	many	TRBJ2-1	-	CASGKTREVLYWEQFF	TGTGCCAGCGGAAAAACTAGGGAGGTCCTATATTGGGAGCAGTTCTTC
TRBV20-1	14	few	TRBJ2-1	TRBD2	CSATPLAEYNEQFF	TGCAGTGCTACCCCACTAGCGGAGTACAATGAGCAGTTCTTC
TRBV30	14	few	TRBJ2-3	TRBD2	CAWSAGLGTDTQYF	TGTGCCTGGAGTGCGGGACTAGGCACAGATACGCAGTATTTT
TRBV12-3/TRBV12-4	15	few	TRBJ1-2	-	CASSRAGSGGYGYTF	TGTGCCAGCAGCCGAGCCGGATCCGGAGGCTATGGCTACACCTTC
TRBV11-2	12	many	TRBJ2-7	-	CASSLIRHEQYF	TGTGCCAGCAGCTTAATTCGACACGAGCAGTACTTC
TRBV5-4	15	few	TRBJ2-3	-	CASSYRGRGTDTQYF	TGTGCCAGCAGCTATAGGGGAAGGGGCACAGATACGCAGTATTTT
TRBV7-2	16	-	TRBJ2-3	-	CASSLAGSGITDTQYF	TGTGCCAGCAGCTTAGCGGGATCGGGTATCACAGATACGCAGTATTTT
TRBV6-2/TRBV6-3	12	once	TRBJ1-1	-	CASRGPGREAFF	TGTGCCAGCAGGGGTCCGGGGCGTGAAGCTTTCTTT
TRBV5-4	15	few	TRBJ2-1	-	CASSSNLASYNEQFF	TGTGCCAGCAGCTCCAATCTAGCTTCCTACAATGAGCAGTTCTTC
TRBV20-1	13	many	TRBJ2-7	-	CSARVPGTYEQYF	TGCAGTGCTAGAGTTCCGGGCACCTACGAGCAGTACTTC
TRBV6-2/TRBV6-3	12	-	TRBJ2-1	-	CASSFGVSEQFF	TGTGCCAGCAGTTTTGGCGTTAGTGAGCAGTTCTTC
TRBV2	10	few	TRBJ2-1	-	CASRYNEQFF	TGTGCCAGCAGATACAATGAGCAGTTCTTC
TRBV6-5	18	many	TRBJ2-7	-	CASSRTGTTNSLYYEQYF	TGTGCCAGCAGCCGAACCGGGACAACCAACTCCCTCTACTACGAGCAGTACTTC
TRBV7-8	13	many	TRBJ2-7	-	CASSLELTYEQYF	TGTGCCAGCAGCTTAGAACTAACCTACGAGCAGTACTTC
TRBV7-2	14	many	TRBJ2-3	-	CASSPREGTDTQYF	TGTGCCAGCAGCCCAAGGGAGGGCACAGATACGCAGTATTTT
TRBV9	15	few	TRBJ2-1	TRBD2	CASSVGGSNNNEQFF	TGTGCCAGCAGCGTAGGCGGGAGTAATAACAATGAGCAGTTCTTC
TRBV3-1	16	-	TRBJ2-5	TRBD2	CASSQVSSGRGETQYF	TGTGCCAGCAGCCAAGTTTCTAGCGGGAGAGGGGAGACCCAGTACTTC
TRBV6-4	16	few	TRBJ1-5	TRBD1	CASSDDTGGADQPQHF	TGTGCCAGCAGTGACGATACAGGGGGCGCGGATCAGCCCCAGCATTTT
TRBV7-9	13	many	TRBJ2-7	-	CASSLEGPYEQYF	TGTGCCAGCAGCTTAGAGGGGCCGTACGAGCAGTACTTC
TRBV28	14	-	TRBJ1-2	TRBD1	CASSTLGTGRGYTF	TGTGCCAGCAGTACTCTTGGGACAGGGCGTGGCTACACCTTC
TRBV6-6	13	-	TRBJ2-5	-	CASIARMSETQYF	TGTGCCAGCATTGCGAGGATGTCGGAGACCCAGTACTTC